This entry lists 11 T cell receptor beta chains sequenced from one sample in a study of T cells after yellow fever vaccination. TCRdb used MiXCR to reprocess the 5' RACE reads, holding one entry per CDR3 protein. This table holds 150,000 to 200,000 distinct CDR3 sequences, approximately 10% found once. The sample was CD8+ T cells sorted from PBMCs, taken 15 days after the yellow fever booster vaccination. The receptors derive from a man younger than 35 who received the YFV17D yellow fever vaccine.

Many counts were recorded for this clonotype. The chain links TRBV9 to TRBJ2-3, with 11 bases lining up with TRBD2. The J segment lost 4 bases and the V segment lost 4 bases, leaving 14 bases of the junction unmatched. CDR3 length equals 18 residues. From germline, CDR1 is SGDLS and CDR2 YYNGEE. CDR3 DNA sequence: TGTGCCAGCAGCCCACGTAGTAGACCTAGCGGGGGGCCAGATACGCAGTATTTT. As protein: CASSPRSRPSGGPDTQYF. The full variable domain, rest sourced from reference TRBV9 and TRBJ2-3, is DSGVTQTPKHLITATGQRVTLRCSPRSGDLSVYWYQQSLDQGLQFLIQYYNGEERAKGNILERFSAQQFPDLHSELNLSSLELGDSALYFCASSPRSRPSGGPDTQYFGPGTRLTVL.

The chain is built from TRBV4-3 and TRBJ1-3, with D uncertain. Germline V gives CDR1 LGHNA, CDR2 YSLEER. The length of the CDR3 is 14 residues. V gave up 2 bases and J gave up 4 bases, with 9 bases separating them. CDR3 protein: CASSQTGSGNTIYF. The CDR3 nucleotides read TGCGCCAGCAGCCAAACGGGTTCCGGAAACACCATATATTTT.

Concerning this clonotype itself: The germline gene is not matched at one end of the junction; a read error may be the cause. This chain joins TRBV7-2 and TRBJ2-7; TRBD2 matches at 9 bases. The CDR3 length is 15 residues. From germline, CDR1 is SGHTA and CDR2 FQGNSA. The DNA of the CDR3 is TGTGCCACCAGCCGTAGCGGGGGACCCACCTACGAGCAGTACTTC. Translated, it gives CATSRSGGPTYEQYF. Based on the CDR3 plus reference TRBV7-2 and TRBJ2-7, the full variable domain is GAGVSQSPSNKVTEKGKDVELRCDPISGHTALYWYRQSLGQGLEFLIYFQGNSAPDKSGLPSDRFSAERTGGSVSTLTIQRTQQEDSAVYLCATSRSGGPTYEQYFGPGTRLTVT.

The table lists this clonotype with a few counts. The chain couples TRBV4-3 to TRBJ2-1; unclear D gene. V lost 0 bases and J 2 bases, leaving 8 bases between the germline ends. This CDR3 comprises 15 residues. Per germline, CDR1 LGHNA and CDR2 YSLEER. The CDR3 DNA follows: TGCGCCAGCAGCCAAGAACAGTCTACCTACAATGAGCAGTTCTTC. This sequence encodes CASSQEQSTYNEQFF.

The rearrangement joins TRBV20-1 to TRBJ2-1; TRBD2 aligns across 14 bases. CDR1 is DFQATT, CDR2 SNEGSKA, per germline (reference sequence). Germline trimming cut 5 bases from V and 2 bases from J; bases unmatched to any gene: 8. This CDR3 has 17 residues. Here the CDR3 DNA reads TGCAGTGCTTGGGGGACTAGCGGGGGCGAAACCTACAATGAGCAGTTCTTC. Amino acid sequence: CSAWGTSGGETYNEQFF.

This clonotype was detected only a few times. The chain combines TRBV4-2 with TRBJ2-3; TRBD2 matches 7 bases. Looked up from germline, CDR1 is LGHNA and CDR2 is YNFKEQ. The CDR3 consists of 15 residues. The trim removed 3 bases at V and 5 bases at J, leaving 8 bases unmatched. CDR3: CASSHDRGEVDTQYF. DNA of the CDR3: TGTGCCAGCAGCCATGACCGGGGGGAAGTAGATACGCAGTATTTT.

The gene calls are TRBV7-9 and TRBJ2-3; D is unclear. Per the germline V gene, CDR1 is SEHNR and CDR2 is FQNEAQ (reference sequence). With 5 bases removed from V and 6 bases from J, the gap between germline ends came to 15 bases. This CDR3 spans 14 amino acids. DNA for the CDR3: TGTGCCAGCAGCCCGGTCGGTGTTATGGATACGCAGTATTTT. It specifies CASSPVGVMDTQYF.

The V call is TRBV10-3, the J call TRBJ2-7; possible D gene TRBD2, 5 bases. The CDR3 consists of 12 residues. V lost 11 bases and J lost 6, with 17 bases in between. Germline values: CDR1 ENHRY, CDR2 SYGVKD. CDR3 DNA: TGTGCCTCGCTGGACTTGAAAAGCGAGCAGTACTTC. As protein: CASLDLKSEQYF.

This clonotype came up many times. The chain joins TRBV5-1 to TRBJ2-7, with TRBD1 matching over 10 bases. J was trimmed by 6 bases and V by 4 bases; bases with no gene match: 7. Germline V gene sequence: CDR1 SGHRS, CDR2 YFSETQ. The CDR3 runs 14 residues. CDR3 DNA: TGCGCCAGCAGCCCCGGACAGGGGGAATGCGAGCAGTACGTC. As protein: CASSPGQGECEQYV.

V is TRBV12-3 or TRBV12-4 and J is TRBJ1-3, with D unresolved. V was cut by 3 bases and J by 3 bases, with 9 bases left in between. The length of the CDR3 is 14 residues. DNA for the CDR3: TGTGCCAGCAGTTTCCTAACAGTTGGAAACACCATATATTTT. Translating gives CASSFLTVGNTIYF.

The J gene is TRBJ1-1, the V gene TRBV11-2; TRBD1 matches at 8 bases. The CDR3 length is 14 residues. CDR1 SGHAT and CDR2 FQNNGV come from the germline V gene. Trimming removed 5 bases from V and 4 bases from J; junction bases left unmatched: 6. The CDR3 nucleotides read TGTGCCAGCAGCGCCCAGGGGGCAAGCACTGAAGCTTTCTTT. It specifies CASSAQGASTEAFF. The whole variable domain, remainder taken from reference TRBV11-2 and TRBJ1-1, is EAGVAQSPRYKIIEKRQSVAFWCNPISGHATLYWYQQILGQGPKLLIQFQNNGVVDDSQLPKDRFSAERLKGVDSTLKIQPAKLEDSAVYLCASSAQGASTEAFFGQGTRLTVV.